The next 13 T cell receptor beta chains were all read from a single sample in a study of CD8 T cells in Susac syndrome. RNA totalling roughly 0.45 to 1 ug underwent reverse transcription with random hexamers. TCRdb itself ran the immunoSEQ multiplex PCR reads through MiXCR, one entry per CDR3 protein. This repertoire shows about 47,000 distinct CDR3 sequences, 80% to 95% found once; its top ten account for around 0.4%. Specimen: CD8+ T cells from PBMCs. The receptors originated from a human donor in good health.

The chain uses TRBV5-1 and TRBJ1-1; D remains unclear. V was shortened by 1 base and J by 0 bases, with 4 bases between the two germline ends. CDR1 SGHRS and CDR2 YFSETQ come from the germline V gene. This CDR3 is built from 13 residues. This chain's CDR3 is CASSLRVNTEAFF. CDR3 DNA: TGCGCCAGCAGCTTGCGGGTGAACACTGAAGCTTTCTTT.

The rearrangement joins TRBV7-2 to TRBJ1-3; the match to TRBD1 covers 8 bases. CDR1 and CDR2 (germline): SGHTA, FQGNSA. The CDR3 runs to 15 residues. Trimming took 4 bases from V and 1 from J; bases not matched to a gene: 3. The CDR3 sequence: CASSSRQGSGNTIYF. CDR3 sequence (DNA): TGTGCCAGCAGCTCCCGACAGGGGTCTGGAAACACCATATATTTT.

The chain is built from TRBV7-2 and TRBJ2-7; the D is unclear. The CDR3 has 15 amino acids. The V gene lost 5 bases and the J gene lost 1 base, with 15 bases spanning the gap. The germline CDR1 and CDR2 sequences are SGHTA and FQGNSA. The CDR3 bases are TGTGCCAGCAGCATGAGGAGCGAATATTCCTACGAGCAGTACTTC. Protein sequence: CASSMRSEYSYEQYF.

The chain carries TRBV3-1 and TRBJ1-3, with 7 bases lining up with TRBD1. Germline V gene sequence: CDR1 LGHDT, CDR2 YNNKEL (reference sequence). After removal of 3 bases from V and 1 base from J, the junction contained 3 bases not matched to a gene. This CDR3 contains 15 residues. CDR3 loop: CASSQDRISGNTIYF. The CDR3 nucleotides read TGTGCCAGCAGCCAGGACAGGATATCTGGAAACACCATATATTTT.

V usage is TRBV15 and J usage is TRBJ2-2, with a possible D match to TRBD1 (6 bases). Germline CDR1 LNHNV, CDR2 YYDKDF (reference sequence). The CDR3 runs 15 residues. V lost 4 bases to trimming and J lost 6 bases, with 15 bases between them. CDR3 bases: TGTGCCACCAGCAAGCGGACAGTTAGCGCCGGGGAGCTGTTTTTT. Its protein product is CATSKRTVSAGELFF.

This clonotype has only one observation. This chain links TRBV9 with TRBJ2-7; 9 bases map to TRBD2. Unmatched junction bases numbered 3, after V lost 0 bases and J lost 5 bases. There are 14 residues in the CDR3. Germline CDR1 is SGDLS and CDR2 is YYNGEE. CDR3 bases: TGTGCCAGCAGCGTAGATCGGACTAGCGACGAGCAGTACTTC. Amino acids: CASSVDRTSDEQYF.

The chain recombines TRBV19 with TRBJ2-1; no firm D call. CDR1 and CDR2 from the germline V gene are LNHDA and SQIVND (reference sequence). Deletions cut 5 bases from V and 0 bases from J, with 5 bases between. This CDR3 is 13 amino acids long. The CDR3 DNA reads TGTGCCAGTAGTTTCAGCTCCTACAATGAGCAGTTCTTC. Encoded protein: CASSFSSYNEQFF.

The J gene is TRBJ2-7, the V gene TRBV13; 9 nucleotides agree with TRBD1. The CDR3 has 15 amino acids. Per germline, CDR1 PRHDT and CDR2 FYEKMQ (reference sequence). Trimming cost V 2 bases and J 5 bases; bases outside gene matches: 7. CDR3: CASSLKGQGVHEQYF. CDR3 in DNA: TGTGCCAGCAGCTTAAAGGGACAGGGAGTTCACGAGCAGTACTTC.

This clonotype was detected once. V and J are TRBV15 and TRBJ1-1, with D maybe TRBD1 (5 bases). The germline gives CDR1 LNHNV, CDR2 YYDKDF (reference sequence). The CDR3 runs 13 residues. V lost 6 bases and J lost 1, with 9 bases in between. The CDR3 reads CATRSDRNTEAFF. The CDR3 coding sequence is TGTGCCACCAGATCTGACAGGAACACTGAAGCTTTCTTT.

The CDR3 loop is CSVQGTAGSGANVLTF. CDR3 bases: TGCAGCGTTCAAGGGACAGCGGGGTCTGGGGCCAACGTCCTGACTTTC. The V and J genes are TRBV29-1 and TRBJ2-6, with D possibly being TRBD1 or TRBD2 (7 bases each). Germline CDR1 is SQVTM and CDR2 is ANQGSEA. Trimming pared 5 bases from V and 1 base from J, leaving 15 bases between. This CDR3 region has 16 residues.

The chain is built from TRBV6-2 or TRBV6-3 and TRBJ2-5; 11 positions match TRBD2. V lost 8 bases to trimming and J lost 5 bases; unmatched junction nucleotides: 4. This CDR3 is built from 13 residues. Germline V gene data show CDR1 as MNHEY and CDR2 as SVGEGT. As DNA, the CDR3 is TGTGCCAGCTTGATAGCGGGAGGGGAGACCCAGTACTTC. It specifies CASLIAGGETQYF.

This chain links TRBV18 with TRBJ1-1; possibly TRBD1 for D (5 bases). CDR3 length: 17 residues. Trimming stripped 3 bases from V and 1 base from J, with 18 bases between. Germline CDR1 KGHSH, CDR2 LQKENI. DNA for the CDR3: TGTGCCAGCTCACCGAGGAGTTCAGAGAGGGGGAACACTGAAGCTTTCTTT. This sequence encodes CASSPRSSERGNTEAFF.

The chain recombines TRBV30 with TRBJ1-1; D gene ambiguous. V gave up 5 bases and J gave up 0 bases, with 7 bases separating them. Per germline, CDR1 GTSNPN and CDR2 SVGIG (reference sequence). The CDR3 length is 12 residues. CDR3 sequence (DNA): TGTGCCTGGGGCCTTCTGAACACTGAAGCTTTCTTT. It yields the protein CAWGLLNTEAFF.